The 3 T cell receptor beta chains listed next were all sequenced from one sample in a study of blood T cell repertoires in COVID-19 (TCRdb year 2020). Libraries were prepared through the immunoSEQ multiplex PCR assay. In its TCRdb copy, this immuneACCESS table keeps in-frame sequences only and misses some clones. Where compared with another copy, unresolved V genes explain less than half of these, and the others have no known cause. This sample comprises just over 650,000 clones, 85% to 90% of them detected only once. The ten most abundant clones make up around 0.3% of the sample. The sample was peripheral blood. Receptor source: a woman in her late teens or twenties with acute or convalescent COVID-19.

A single count supports this clone. The V call is TRBV6-5, the J call TRBJ1-2, with D possibly TRBD1 on 5 matching bases. There are 15 residues in the CDR3. Trimming cost V 7 bases and J 3 bases, with 18 bases left between them. Germline V gene lookup returns CDR1 MNHEY and CDR2 SVGAGI. The DNA for the CDR3 is TGTGCCAGCACACCCGGGACTAGGAACTACTATGGCTACACCTTC. It yields the protein CASTPGTRNYYGYTF.

This rearrangement joins TRBV10-3 to TRBJ2-1; maybe TRBD2 (5 bases). V lost 0 bases, J lost 14 bases, and 17 bases lay in between. Looked up from germline, CDR1 is ENHRY and CDR2 is SYGVKD. CDR3 length equals 14 residues. This CDR3 is CAISESAFSPGKFF. In nucleotides, the CDR3 is TGTGCCATCAGTGAGTCGGCGTTTTCTCCGGGGAAGTTCTTC.

The chain combines TRBV5-6 with TRBJ1-2; D is ambiguous. Germline CDR1 SGHDT, CDR2 YYEEEE. The CDR3 has 16 residues. V was clipped by 5 bases and J by 0 bases, with 17 bases between them. CDR3: CASRFFDGRTNYGYTF. CDR3 nucleotide sequence: TGTGCCAGCAGGTTTTTTGATGGGCGAACTAACTATGGCTACACCTTC.